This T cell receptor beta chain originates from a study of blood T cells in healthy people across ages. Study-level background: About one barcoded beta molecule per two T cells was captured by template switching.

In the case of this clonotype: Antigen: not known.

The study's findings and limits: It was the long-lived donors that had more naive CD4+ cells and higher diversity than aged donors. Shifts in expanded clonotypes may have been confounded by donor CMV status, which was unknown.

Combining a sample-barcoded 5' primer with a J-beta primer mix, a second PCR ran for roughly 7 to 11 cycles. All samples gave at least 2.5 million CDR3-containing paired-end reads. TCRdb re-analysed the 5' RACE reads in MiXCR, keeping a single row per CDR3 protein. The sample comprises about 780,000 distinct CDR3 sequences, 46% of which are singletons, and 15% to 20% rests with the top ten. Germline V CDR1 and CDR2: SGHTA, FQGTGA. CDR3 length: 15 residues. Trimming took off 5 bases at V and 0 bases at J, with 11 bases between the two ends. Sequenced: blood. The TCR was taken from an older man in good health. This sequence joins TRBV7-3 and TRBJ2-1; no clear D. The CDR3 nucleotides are TGTGCCAGCAGCCCGTTGAGCTACTCCTACAATGAGCAGTTCTTC. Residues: CASSPLSYSYNEQFF.